This T cell receptor (beta chain) was identified in a study of blood T cell repertoires in COVID-19. On the study more broadly: Some COVID-19 samples were acute and others convalescent; all came from the United States, Italy and Spain. T cells, B-cell-depleted T cells, or PBMCs provided the cDNA or gDNA that served as material.

The CDR3 has 14 residues. J gave up 6 bases and V 2 bases, and 1 base lay outside the gene matches. Germline V gene data show CDR1 as SGHTA and CDR2 as FQGTGA. Authors' methods: Scientists estimated how many nucleated cells there were by amplifying reference gene primers. The table came from immunoSEQ multiplex PCR; TCRdb's copy has only in-frame clones and leaves some out. V and J calls and clone size follow that table, whereas D and trimming were derived from the DNA. The sample holds tens of thousands of clones, about 86% seen once. The TCR originated in a woman of 80 years or more in a cohort sampled during active or convalescent COVID-19. The material sequenced was peripheral blood. V and J are TRBV7-3 and TRBJ2-2, with 9 bases matching TRBD2. In DNA, the CDR3 is TGTGCCAGCAGCTTAGCGGGAGGGGCCGGGGAGCTGTTTTTT. As protein: CASSLAGGAGELFF.